This T cell receptor beta chain stems from a study of human CD8 memory T cell subsets. Points from the study as a whole: Among T cells, stem-like memory and precursor exhausted subsets showed similarly high diversity, unlike effector memory cells. By Chao1 estimates, precursor exhausted T cells appeared less diverse than stem-like memory T cells. The T cell repertoires of the stem-like memory and precursor exhausted subsets exhibited minimal overlap with one another.

PBMC were sourced from healthy-donor buffy coats. It was UMI-labeled 5' RACE by which the TCR beta libraries were made. No DNA is given; TCRdb re-called the 5' RACE reads and lists each CDR3 protein once. This sample contains about 11,000 distinct CDR3 sequences. Germline CDR1 reads SGDLS; CDR2 reads YYNGEE. CDR3 length: 16 amino acids. On this clonotype: Its antigen is as yet unknown.

This sequence was found in a human donor in good health. Sequenced sample: CD8+ T cells from PBMCs. This chain uses TRBV9 with TRBJ2-5; absent DNA, TCRdb's TRBD2 call cannot be checked. CDR3 amino acids: CASSAGPPTSQETQYF. The full variable domain, with the rest looked up from reference TRBV9 and TRBJ2-5, is DSGVTQTPKHLITATGQRVTLRCSPRSGDLSVYWYQQSLDQGLQFLIQYYNGEERAKGNILERFSAQQFPDLHSELNLSSLELGDSALYFCASSAGPPTSQETQYFGPGTRLLVL.